One sample yielded the 11 T cell receptor beta chains listed below, sequenced in a study of PD-1 blockade in classical Hodgkin lymphoma. Method: immunoSEQ multiplex PCR; TCRdb's copy keeps in-frame clones and lacks some. The top ten hold about a tenth of the sample, which has 64,000 or so clones, about 90% seen once. Described time point: cycle 4 day 1 (C4D1), after 6 weeks of nivolumab. There was relapse after autologous stem cell transplantation in every patient, and there was variation in brentuximab vedotin exposure. Sequencing was performed on peripheral blood mononuclear cells (PBMCs), taken before the fourth cycle of nivolumab. These receptors were obtained from a human donor with classical Hodgkin lymphoma.

In its sample, this clone was seen a few times. The gene calls are TRBV5-4 and TRBJ1-2, with D maybe TRBD1 (5 bases). CDR1 and CDR2 (germline): SGHNT, YYREEE (reference sequence). CDR3 size: 13 residues. V gave up 2 bases and J gave up 4 bases, with 9 bases separating them. CDR3 nucleotide sequence: TGTGCCAGCAGCTTTCCGGGGGGCTATGGCTACACCTTC. Its protein is CASSFPGGYGYTF.

V usage is TRBV11-2 and J usage is TRBJ1-3, with unresolved D. V lost 5 bases, J lost 3 bases, and 14 bases lay in between. Germline CDR1 SGHAT, CDR2 FQNNGV. The CDR3 contains 15 residues. CDR3 in amino acids: CASSDRSRRGNTIYF. The CDR3 region has the DNA TGTGCCAGCAGCGATCGGTCCCGACGTGGAAACACCATATATTTT.

V is TRBV2 and J is TRBJ2-7; D not certain. CDR3 length: 11 amino acids. CDR1 is SNHLY, CDR2 FYNNEI, per germline. Between the trimmed V and J ends, which lost 7 bases and 6 bases, there was a span of 10 bases. The CDR3 loop reads CASNVGVEQYF. The DNA for the CDR3 is TGTGCCAGCAACGTAGGAGTCGAGCAGTACTTC.

The rearrangement joins TRBV13 to TRBJ1-5; TRBD1 might be the D (5 bases). Trimming stripped 1 base from V and 6 bases from J, with 10 bases between. Germline V gene lookup returns CDR1 PRHDT and CDR2 FYEKMQ (reference sequence). The CDR3 is made up of 14 amino acids. The CDR3 sequence is CASSLAGSSQPQHF. The CDR3 DNA sequence: TGTGCCAGCAGCTTAGCAGGGAGTTCTCAGCCCCAGCATTTT.

This rearrangement joins TRBV29-1 to TRBJ2-2; D is ambiguous. V lost 8 bases, J lost 6 bases, and 13 bases lay in between. CDR1 and CDR2 (germline): SQVTM, ANQGSEA. The CDR3 is made up of 12 amino acids. For the CDR3, the DNA is TGCAGCATACTCTACGGGTCCGGGGAGCTGTTTTTT. Protein product: CSILYGSGELFF.

V is TRBV12-5 and J is TRBJ2-1; D is perhaps TRBD1 or TRBD2 (5 bases each). The CDR3 sequence is 14 residues long. V lost 7 bases and J lost 6, with 16 bases in between. Germline CDR1 reads LGHNT; CDR2 reads FRNRAP. For the CDR3, the DNA is TGTGCTAGTGATGGGGCAACTAGTTCCAATGAGCAGTTCTTC. It yields the protein CASDGATSSNEQFF.

This clone was observed a few times. This chain connects TRBV4-1 to TRBJ1-1, with unresolved D. The V and J ends lost 0 bases and 4 bases respectively, with 6 bases between them. CDR1 is MGHRA, CDR2 YSYEKL, per germline. This CDR3 has 13 residues. The CDR3 DNA sequence: TGCGCCAGCAGCCAAGAAGAAGTCACTGAAGCTTTCTTT. This encodes CASSQEEVTEAFF.

The chain employs TRBV4-1 and TRBJ1-2; D is ambiguous. This CDR3 comprises 15 residues. Germline CDR1 MGHRA, CDR2 YSYEKL. V was shortened by 1 base and J by 3 bases, with 12 bases between the two germline ends. DNA of the CDR3: TGCGCCAGCAGCCAAGTTGCGGTAAGCGACTATGGCTACACCTTC. Its protein product is CASSQVAVSDYGYTF.

The rearrangement uses TRBV19 and TRBJ2-2; D not resolved. V lost 6 bases and J 2 bases, leaving 10 bases between the germline ends. Looked up from germline, CDR1 is LNHDA and CDR2 is SQIVND (reference sequence). The length of the CDR3 is 14 residues. CDR3 residues: CASSPGLNTGELFF. In DNA form, the CDR3 reads TGTGCCAGTAGCCCTGGGCTAAACACCGGGGAGCTGTTTTTT.

The J gene is TRBJ1-1, the V gene TRBV6-4; 8 nucleotides align to TRBD1. CDR1 and CDR2 from the germline V gene are MRHNA and SNTAGT. The CDR3 totals 14 residues. V shed 5 bases, J shed 4 bases, and the junction held 6 bases outside the gene matches. The CDR3 sequence: CASSRTGGSTEAFF. The CDR3 DNA reads TGTGCCAGCAGTAGAACAGGGGGAAGCACTGAAGCTTTCTTT.

This rearrangement joins TRBV11-2 to TRBJ1-1, with 8 bases aligning to TRBD1. This CDR3 has 14 amino acids. CDR1 is SGHAT and CDR2 is FQNNGV in the germline V gene. J lost 4 bases, V lost 1 base, and 2 bases had no gene match. CDR3 DNA: TGTGCCAGCAGCTTAGCCCAGGGGGCCACTGAAGCTTTCTTT. Residues: CASSLAQGATEAFF.